Here is one T cell receptor (beta chain) with its context. Its antigen is still unknown. No much larger clonotype is one base removed from it; base qualities were not supplied. This sample was taken from a study of cytomegalovirus exposure and HLA in healthy donors (dated by TCRdb to 2017 to 2019). At the level of the whole study: In an earlier analysis of 587 of the donors, 276 Gb of sequence data and roughly 100 million unique TCR beta sequences from roughly 200 million T cells were reported. An early release covering roughly 600 HLA-typed donors comprised about 310 gigabases of sequencing data and around 85 million unique TCR sequences. Of the 300 to 450 genotyped donors, 81% fell in the genetic ancestry cluster associated with self-reported Caucasian donors. The aim of the study was to test whether cataloging public T cell receptors could identify signatures of past pathogen exposure. The study used immunosequencing to profile the T cell repertoires of approximately 650 subjects and linked those repertoires to cytomegalovirus serostatus. A separate validation cohort of about 110 different subjects was used in addition to the roughly 670-subject first cohort. High-throughput TCR immunosequencing, statistical association of individual TCRs with disease status, and machine learning were combined to predict cytomegalovirus infection status. A later analysis re-examined previously published TCR beta repertoires from hundreds of donors and added high-resolution HLA genotyping to investigate patterns of TCR occurrence. Rather than drawing on any new phenotypic data, the later analysis identified candidate immune exposures from TCR beta sequences and the way those sequences occurred across donors. To decide whether each TCR beta V gene segment behaved as functional or pseudogenic, an earlier analysis of 587 of the donors relied on high-throughput TCR beta sequencing. Donor age, sex, ethnicity and CMV serostatus were compiled alongside the repertoire data. In a later genetic analysis, genome-wide SNP genotypes for about 65% of the roughly 670 donors were used, and that subset was treated as a discovery cohort. All discovery cohort repertoires had been generated on a single sequencing platform. Class I and class II HLA loci were covered by the typing at four-digit resolution. The number of donors typed differed by locus, with roughly 629-640 for A, B, C, DRB1 and DQB1, 522 for DQA1, some 570 for DPA1, and 450 to 480 for DPB1. Roughly 5 DR-DQ haplotypes were handled as single units for association and clustering, since linkage in the cohort was strong. Among about 400 genotyped donors of the cohort, an average of roughly 230,000 unique TCR beta nucleotide sequences was sequenced per donor, of which about 18% were non-productive.

The CDR3, cysteine through phenylalanine, is 17 amino acids long. The retained sequence is limited to the CDR3, 51 bases, with the frame set at the first base. V is shortened by 2 bases, J by 2 bases, and the region joining them spans 16 bases. In the germline V gene, CDR1 corresponds to ENHRY and CDR2 to SYGVKD. The research as a whole found: For the cohort, immune exposure information was limited to CMV serostatus. In a later analysis, around 17,000 TCR beta sequences were associated with specific HLA alleles at a false discovery rate of 0.05. Because counts were too low, roughly 16 rarely observed V segments, including chromosome 9 orphons, were left out of the earlier analysis of over 550 of the donors. Most TCR sequences were seen in very few donors, while some public TCRs were found in many individuals. Compared with the roughly 700-donor mean, donors in an Asian-associated ancestry cluster had fewer N-insertions in productive TCRs, according to a later genetic analysis. In both the original and validation cohorts, the classifier was reported to diagnose cytomegalovirus status with high specificity and sensitivity. A further reported finding was that TCR beta sequences accurately predicted the HLA-A and HLA-B alleles for most subjects in the first cohort. A group of highly shared sequence variants was considered likely to be a technical artifact of the sequencing pipeline. In a later analysis, HLA-associated TCR beta chains showed more clonal expansion and lower generation probabilities than non-associated chains that were equally common. A later analysis reported that several top co-occurrence clusters appeared linked to parvovirus B19, influenza, CMV and Epstein-Barr virus. The 87-base-pair reads could not distinguish some IMGT-functional V segments, including TRBV6-2 and TRBV6-3, so those segments were excluded. When HLA alleles, especially DR and DQ, strongly co-occurred, TCR associations were difficult to assign to individual alleles. In a later genetic analysis, a missense DCLRE1C variant was associated with V-gene and J-gene trimming of TCR beta chains, and the association was replicated in an independent cohort. According to the authors, the approach could potentially be generalized to other disease states and immunological phenotypes. Roughly uniform sequencing depth across donors was assumed in presence/absence analyses, although this assumption may not hold. A later analysis found that most CMV-associated TCR beta chains appeared HLA-restricted, with HLA associations seemingly driven largely by CMV exposure. A total of roughly 160 TCR beta chains were listed by the study as associated with cytomegalovirus. A few of the identified cytomegalovirus-associated TCR beta chains were confirmed in vitro to be specific for cytomegalovirus antigens. In this cohort, only TCR beta chains were sequenced, and detectable features were limited by the absence of alpha or paired-chain data. In a later analysis, TCR association rates were found to vary across HLA loci, with the most associated TCRs seen for DRB1 alleles and the fewest for HLA-C alleles. In an earlier analysis of about 600 of the donors, most TCR beta V segments appeared in productive rearrangements about 87% or about 30% of the time, broadly matching IMGT annotations. Linkage disequilibrium might explain the correlated functional status among segregating V segments, but an unknown experimental factor could not be ruled out. Because some donors lacked HLA typing at each locus, the association tests relied only on the typed subset.

Preparation of the library involved the immunoSEQ multiplex PCR assay. A mixture of 60 forward primers for TCR Vbeta segments and 13 reverse primers for TCR Jbeta segments was used in the multiplex PCR. A multiplex PCR assay on genomic DNA amplified the CDR3 region of rearranged TCR beta genes. On the Illumina HiSeq System, the amplified TCR beta libraries were sequenced as 87-base-pair reads. In the authors' own workflow: In a later analysis, 70 million to 95 million unique TCR beta chains were counted across the roughly 610 repertoires, and roughly 11 million of these chains were shared by at least two donors. To remove PCR and sequencing errors, raw reads were error-corrected and collapsed into unique sequences using a nearest-neighbor algorithm that merged closely related sequences. Alignment of CDR3 sequences to IMGT reference sequences was used to assign V, D and J gene segments. For a sequence to be retained, a match of at least six nucleotides was required to both a V gene segment and a J gene segment. Rearrangements were called productive when the CDR3 lacked stop codons and stayed in frame with V and J; all others were non-productive. Following IMGT convention, CDR3 was defined as the stretch from the second conserved V-encoded cysteine up to the conserved J-encoded phenylalanine. Sequences without an unambiguous match to a single V gene segment were excluded from the earlier analysis of about 600 of the donors. An earlier analysis of 450 to 650 of the donors called V segments functional above 56.7% productive rearrangements and segregating when the between-donor standard deviation exceeded 5%. A statistical classification framework was developed to diagnose cytomegalovirus status using the catalog of TCR beta chain sequences. In a later analysis, TCR nucleotide sequences were compared against IMGT/GENE-DB human TR gene sequences so that V and J genes could be assigned. A later analysis assigned CDR3 sequences and most-parsimonious VDJ recombination scenarios with the TCRdist pipeline. In a later analysis, each TCR beta chain was defined by its CDR3 amino acid sequence together with its V-gene family, and reads without a unique V-gene family were excluded. To address suspected cross-contamination and a sequencing artifact, a later analysis removed approximately 590 highly shared, low-generation-probability nucleotide sequences. In a later analysis, a clonal expansion index for each public chain was calculated from normalized within-repertoire ranks of inferred template counts. A later analysis computed generation probabilities with a VDJ recombination model fitted to out-of-frame rearrangements, and checked the results against IGoR. In a later analysis, TCR-TCR, TCR-HLA and TCR-CMV co-occurrence was scored with hypergeometric tests, and a repertoire-size bias correction was applied to TCR pairs. To estimate false discovery rates, a later analysis permuted the HLA or CMV assignments 20 times. In a later analysis, co-occurring TCRs were grouped using DBSCAN, and TCRdist sequence similarity was added for clustering within HLA-allele-positive subsets. Co-occurrence clustering excluded repertoires with fewer than 30,000 or more than 120,000 public chains, plus five with anomalous nucleotide sharing. TCRdb holds this immuneACCESS table with in-frame rearrangements only. Some clones are missing; in checked studies, unresolved V genes explain under half, and the rest has no known cause. For V, J and clone size, that table is used; D and trimming come from the DNA. The sample table holds 110,000 to 150,000 clones, of which around a tenth were seen once. The ten largest clonotypes hold roughly 1.9% of the sample.

In total, approximately 610 healthy bone marrow donors made up the cohort. At the time of sampling, all cohort members were nominally healthy, though unrecorded immune exposures were likely present. The donor tested CMV seronegative, placing the donor among the roughly 340 seronegative members of the cohort. A peripheral blood sample was collected from each donor, and TCR beta sequencing was performed on peripheral blood mononuclear cells. Genomic DNA extraction from the blood cell samples was performed with the Qiagen DNeasy Blood Extraction Kit. The receptor was isolated from a man between 45 and 60 years old in good health and CMV-seronegative. The sequenced sample consisted of PBMCs. Recombination linked TRBV10-3 to TRBJ1-3; the D region possibly corresponds to TRBD1 (5 bases align). The CDR3 loop reads CAISEGRAPAPGNTIYF. The base sequence is TGTGCCATCAGTGAGGGCAGGGCGCCAGCTCCTGGAAACACCATATATTTT.